The 19 T cell receptor beta chains reported below all come from one sample, sequenced in a study of T cell repertoires in cytomegalovirus infection (dated by TCRdb to about 2019). For sequencing, an Illumina HiSeq 1500 was employed. TCRdb redid the processing of the public reads, applying fastp at Q25 and MiXCR, and retained in-frame beta chains. For every CDR3 protein sequence, its rows merge into one entry that carries the most common genes and DNA. The sample records 310,000 or so distinct CDR3 sequences, 25% of which are singletons. In total, the top ten clones hold more than 11% of the sample. The material sequenced was PBMCs. These receptors were taken from a human donor in good health (CMV status not recorded). Some clones in this sample may be carry-over from other donors' samples.

The gene calls are TRBV6-5 and TRBJ2-2; possibly TRBD2 for D (6 bases). V shed 2 bases and J shed 6 bases, with 19 bases lying between them. This CDR3 is 17 amino acids long. Germline V CDR1 and CDR2: MNHEY, SVGAGI. The DNA of the CDR3 is TGTGCCAGCAGTTACCCTCTCGGGGGTGATTGGGCCGGGGAGCTGTTTTTT. This translates into CASSYPLGGDWAGELFF.

The J gene is TRBJ1-5, the V gene TRBV5-4; D possibly corresponds to TRBD1 (5 bases). With 3 bases removed from V and 2 bases from J, the gap between germline ends came to 9 bases. The CDR3 has 14 amino acids. Germline CDR1 SGHNT, CDR2 YYREEE (reference sequence). This chain's CDR3 is CASSWDGGNQPQHF. CDR3 DNA sequence: TGTGCCAGCAGCTGGGACGGAGGCAATCAGCCCCAGCATTTT.

In this sample, this clonotype turned up a few times. The chain joins TRBV14 to TRBJ2-1; D assignment may be TRBD1 or TRBD2 (5 bases each). The CDR3 runs 15 residues. The germline V gene has CDR1 SGHDN and CDR2 FVKESK. Trimming stripped 3 bases from V and 6 bases from J, with 15 bases between. The CDR3 DNA is TGTGCCAGCAGCCATAATAGGGGACCGGGCAATGAGCAGTTCTTC. Translating it yields CASSHNRGPGNEQFF.

This clonotype was picked up a small number of times. The chain couples TRBV6-2 or TRBV6-3 to TRBJ2-1, with D uncertain. CDR3 size: 12 residues. Looked up from germline, CDR1 is MNHEY and CDR2 is SVGEGT. V lost 5 bases and J 9 bases, leaving 11 bases between the germline ends. The CDR3 sequence is CASSTLVGEQFF. The DNA for the CDR3 is TGTGCCAGCAGTACCCTAGTGGGTGAGCAGTTCTTC.

In this sample, this clonotype turned up many times. The rearrangement uses TRBV7-2 and TRBJ1-2; D is ambiguous. CDR3 length: 14 residues. Per germline, CDR1 SGHTA and CDR2 FQGNSA. Trimming left V 5 bases short and J 2 bases short, with 12 bases between. The CDR3 protein is CASSPRHENYGYTF. DNA for the CDR3: TGTGCCAGCAGCCCCCGGCATGAGAACTATGGCTACACCTTC.

The V gene is TRBV5-1, the J gene TRBJ2-1; 10 nucleotides line up with TRBD1. The CDR3 has 17 residues. With V trimmed by 4 bases and J by 7 bases, 14 bases remained unmatched. Germline V gene sequence: CDR1 SGHRS, CDR2 YFSETQ. The CDR3 DNA follows: TGCGCCAGCAGCCGCCGGGACGAGACAGGGGGCGAGAATGAGCAGTTCTTC. Translating it yields CASSRRDETGGENEQFF.

This clonotype was recorded many times. This chain joins TRBV7-2 and TRBJ2-7; D call uncertain. The CDR3 spans 14 residues. The V gene lost 2 bases and the J gene lost 3 bases, with 11 bases spanning the gap. From germline, CDR1 is SGHTA and CDR2 FQGNSA. CDR3 region: CASSLSPRYYEQYF. For the CDR3, the DNA is TGTGCCAGCAGCTTAAGCCCAAGATACTACGAGCAGTACTTC.

The chain couples TRBV20-1 to TRBJ2-2, with TRBD1 identical over 10 bases. This CDR3 has 15 amino acids. Germline V lookup: CDR1 DFQATT, CDR2 SNEGSKA (reference sequence). V lost 3 bases and J lost 5; bases outside the gene matches: 6. For the CDR3, the DNA is TGCAGTGCTAGCAGACAGGGGGCTAATACCGGGGAGCTGTTTTTT. It translates to CSASRQGANTGELFF.

This chain uses TRBV6-1 with TRBJ2-7, with TRBD2 matching over 9 bases. Germline CDR1 and CDR2: MNHNS and SASEGT. The CDR3 length is 14 residues. Trimming at V came to 7 bases and at J to 3 bases, leaving 7 bases not matched to a gene. Here the CDR3 DNA reads TGTGCCAGCACCGTTAGCGGGGGCCTCTACGAGCAGTACTTC. Residues: CASTVSGGLYEQYF.

For this clonotype: Given a much more abundant clone one base away, this may be a read error. A read error is likely, as this CDR3 ends without the conserved phenylalanine or tryptophan. This chain links TRBV12-5 with TRBJ2-1; 11 nucleotides agree with TRBD2. The CDR3 loop spans 14 amino acids. J lost 3 bases, V lost 10 bases, and 5 bases had no gene match. From germline, CDR1 is LGHNT and CDR2 FRNRAP. The CDR3 region has the DNA TGTGCTACATCTAGCGGGGGGAACTACAATGAGCAGTTCTAC. It is translated as CATSSGGNYNEQFY.

The V and J genes are TRBV19 and TRBJ2-6; D not certain. Germline CDR1 reads LNHDA; CDR2 reads SQIVND (reference sequence). The CDR3 loop spans 16 amino acids. The germline V and J ends were trimmed by 2 bases and 0 bases, with 8 bases remaining between them. Here the CDR3 reads CASSIIGGSGANVLTF. As DNA, the CDR3 is TGTGCCAGTAGTATAATCGGCGGCTCTGGGGCCAACGTCCTGACTTTC.

This clonotype was counted many times. A junction boundary mismatches the germline segment, possibly from a read error. The chain employs TRBV6-1 and TRBJ2-5; D not certain. The germline gives CDR1 MNHNS, CDR2 SASEGT. The CDR3 totals 13 residues. The CDR3 coding sequence is TGTGCCAGCAGTTTAGAACAACCCTACTTCCGCCGCTTC. This sequence encodes CASSLEQPYFRRF.

The rearrangement links TRBV7-2 to TRBJ2-7, with D uncertain. V was shortened by 4 bases and J by 5 bases, with 18 bases between the two germline ends. The CDR3 spans 15 residues. The germline CDR1 and CDR2 sequences are SGHTA and FQGNSA. The CDR3 loop is CASSSGNPGGHEQYF. For the CDR3, the DNA is TGTGCCAGCAGCTCCGGCAACCCCGGCGGCCACGAGCAGTACTTC.

The J gene is TRBJ2-1, the V gene TRBV5-4, with 15 positions matching TRBD2. CDR1 and CDR2 from the germline V gene are SGHNT and YYREEE (reference sequence). The CDR3 runs to 19 residues. Germline trimming cut 4 bases from V and 4 bases from J; bases unmatched to any gene: 12. Here the CDR3 reads CASSPGLAGGPSLYNEQFF. The CDR3 nucleotides are TGTGCCAGCAGCCCGGGACTAGCGGGAGGTCCCTCCTTATACAATGAGCAGTTCTTC.

The chain employs TRBV7-2 and TRBJ1-1, with 7 bases aligning to TRBD1. V lost 6 bases to trimming and J lost 0 bases; unmatched junction nucleotides: 7. The CDR3 is made up of 15 amino acids. Germline CDR1 reads SGHTA; CDR2 reads FQGNSA. This chain's CDR3 is CASSERQGMNTEAFF. The CDR3, as DNA: TGTGCCAGCAGTGAGAGACAGGGAATGAACACTGAAGCTTTCTTT.

The chain carries TRBV2 and TRBJ2-2; 7 nucleotides align to TRBD2. Germline V lookup: CDR1 SNHLY, CDR2 FYNNEI. CDR3 size: 13 residues. V lost 10 bases to trimming and J lost 6 bases; unmatched junction nucleotides: 8. CDR3 loop: CAKQRGESGELFF. CDR3 nucleotide sequence: TGTGCCAAACAACGGGGGGAGTCCGGGGAGCTGTTTTTT.

This clonotype was observed once. The genes are TRBV27 and TRBJ2-3; D is ambiguous. Germline V gene sequence: CDR1 MNHEY, CDR2 SMNVEV (reference sequence). V lost 6 bases and J lost 6, with 13 bases in between. This CDR3 contains 13 residues. The CDR3 DNA follows: TGTGCCAGCAGGGAGCATTCCGCGGATACGCAGTATTTT. This codes for CASREHSADTQYF.

The V and J genes are TRBV11-2 and TRBJ1-1; no definite D call. Per the germline V gene, CDR1 is SGHAT and CDR2 is FQNNGV. V was clipped by 2 bases and J by 1 base, with 11 bases between them. The CDR3 sequence is 15 residues long. For the CDR3, the DNA is TGTGCCAGCAGCTTAAGGGAGGCACGGAACACTGAAGCTTTCTTT. Its protein product is CASSLREARNTEAFF.

The chain is built from TRBV3-1 and TRBJ2-3, with a weak D call TRBD2 (5 bases). From germline, CDR1 is LGHDT and CDR2 YNNKEL (reference sequence). The CDR3 extends over 15 amino acids. Trimming left V 1 base short and J 1 base short, with 9 bases between. The CDR3 nucleotides read TGTGCCAGCAGCCAAGGCGGGCACCGCACAGATACGCAGTATTTT. Encoded protein: CASSQGGHRTDTQYF.